The rows below give T cell receptor beta chains drawn from one sample of a study of radiotherapy plus CTLA-4 blockade in lung cancer. Measured with immunoSEQ multiplex PCR; TCRdb has only the in-frame clones, and not every one. The data show fewer than 85,000 clones, around 84% seen once. This sample comprised peripheral blood, obtained from a patient treated with radiotherapy plus ipilimumab. The receptors stem from a human donor with non-small cell lung cancer who had stable disease on radiotherapy plus ipilimumab. The CDR3 runs from the conserved cysteine through the conserved F or W. The D gene is left open where the match is weak. Clone size, where shown, is once, few, many, or a class for clones that have expanded.

V: TRBV19
J: TRBJ1-5
size: -
D: -
CDR3: CASSIAGTSKHF
DNA: TGTGCCAGTAGTATAGCAGGGACCTCAAAGCATTTT

V: TRBV29-1
J: TRBJ2-2
size: -
D: TRBD2
CDR3: CSATLAGGPTGELFF
DNA: TGCAGCGCTACCCTAGCGGGAGGGCCGACCGGGGAGCTGTTTTTT

V: TRBV19
J: TRBJ2-5
size: -
D: -
CDR3: CASKGLGTQYF
DNA: TGTGCCAGTAAGGGTCTGGGGACCCAGTACTTC

V: TRBV11-2
J: TRBJ1-1
size: -
D: -
CDR3: CASSLDMRVPEAFF
DNA: TGTGCCAGCAGCTTGGACATGAGGGTGCCTGAAGCTTTCTTT

V: TRBV9
J: TRBJ2-2
size: once
D: -
CDR3: CASSVSTRPPGELFF
DNA: TGTGCCAGCAGCGTATCGACAAGGCCCCCCGGGGAGCTGTTTTTT

V: TRBV15
J: TRBJ2-7
size: once
D: -
CDR3: CATSHGPSYEQYF
DNA: TGTGCCACCTCCCATGGGCCCTCCTACGAGCAGTACTTC

V: TRBV6-6
J: TRBJ1-1
size: once
D: -
CDR3: CASSAPTEMNTEAFF
DNA: TGTGCCAGCAGTGCCCCGACAGAGATGAACACTGAAGCTTTCTTT

V: TRBV13
J: TRBJ2-1
size: -
D: TRBD1
CDR3: CASSLGKDRGYNEQFF
DNA: TGTGCCAGCAGCTTAGGGAAGGACAGGGGGTATAATGAGCAGTTCTTC

V: TRBV7-9
J: TRBJ1-6
size: -
D: -
CDR3: CASRTTEYNSPLHF
DNA: TGTGCCAGCAGAACAACAGAATATAATTCACCCCTCCACTTT

V: TRBV19
J: TRBJ2-7
size: -
D: TRBD1
CDR3: CASSTATGGAVNEQYF
DNA: TGTGCCAGTAGTACCGCTACAGGGGGCGCTGTCAACGAGCAGTACTTC

V: TRBV5-1
J: TRBJ2-2
size: -
D: -
CDR3: CASSLRGEGMEGELFF
DNA: TGCGCCAGCAGCTTGCGTGGAGAAGGAATGGAAGGGGAGCTGTTTTTT

V: TRBV6-4
J: TRBJ2-1
size: -
D: -
CDR3: CASSDSFRGSSYNEQFF
DNA: TGTGCCAGCAGTGACTCTTTTCGGGGAAGCTCCTACAATGAGCAGTTCTTC

V: TRBV7-2
J: TRBJ2-3
size: -
D: TRBD2
CDR3: CASSLGSSGGANTQYF
DNA: TGTGCCAGCAGCTTAGGGTCTAGCGGGGGGGCAAATACGCAGTATTTT

V: TRBV28
J: TRBJ2-1
size: -
D: -
CDR3: CASSIGGYSYNEQFF
DNA: TGTGCCAGCAGCATTGGGGGCTACTCCTACAATGAGCAGTTCTTC

V: TRBV7-6
J: TRBJ1-4
size: -
D: -
CDR3: CASSLVGYGATTTNEKLFF
DNA: TGTGCCAGCAGCTTAGTAGGGTACGGCGCGACAACAACTAATGAAAAACTGTTTTTT

V: TRBV5-1
J: TRBJ2-3
size: -
D: TRBD2
CDR3: CASSLEGGGTTDTQYF
DNA: TGCGCCAGCAGCTTGGAGGGCGGGGGGACCACAGATACGCAGTATTTT

V: TRBV18
J: TRBJ1-3
size: -
D: -
CDR3: CASSPTASDSGNTIYF
DNA: TGTGCCAGCTCACCAACAGCCTCAGACTCTGGAAACACCATATATTTT

V: TRBV2
J: TRBJ2-2
size: -
D: -
CDR3: CASSLSGTGELFF
DNA: TGTGCCAGCAGTCTGAGTGGCACCGGGGAGCTGTTTTTT

V: TRBV14
J: TRBJ2-7
size: -
D: TRBD2
CDR3: CASSRAGGSYEQYF
DNA: TGTGCCAGCAGCCGAGCGGGAGGCTCCTATGAGCAGTACTTC

V: TRBV10-2
J: TRBJ1-1
size: once
D: -
CDR3: CASSEAVDSGHFNTEAFF
DNA: TGCGCCAGCAGTGAGGCAGTGGATTCGGGACATTTTAACACTGAAGCTTTCTTT

V: TRBV28
J: TRBJ1-2
size: -
D: -
CDR3: CASRTRTYGYTF
DNA: TGTGCCAGCAGGACAAGAACCTATGGCTACACCTTC

V: TRBV11-2
J: TRBJ2-3
size: -
D: TRBD2
CDR3: CASSLEVAGGTDTQYF
DNA: TGTGCCAGCAGCTTAGAGGTAGCGGGGGGCACAGATACGCAGTATTTT

V: TRBV6-5
J: TRBJ2-7
size: -
D: TRBD1
CDR3: CASSYSTGTTYEQYF
DNA: TGTGCCAGCAGTTACTCGACAGGGACCACCTACGAGCAGTACTTC

V: TRBV6-1
J: TRBJ2-5
size: -
D: -
CDR3: CASTLNYLTEETQYF
DNA: TGTGCCAGCACTCTAAATTATCTGACAGAAGAGACCCAGTACTTC

V: TRBV15
J: TRBJ1-2
size: once
D: -
CDR3: CATSRDRAGEIYGYTF
DNA: TGTGCCACCAGCAGAGATAGGGCAGGGGAGATCTATGGCTACACCTTC

V: TRBV6-4
J: TRBJ2-3
size: -
D: TRBD1
CDR3: CASSDSTGGDTQYF
DNA: TGTGCCAGCAGTGACTCGACAGGGGGAGATACGCAGTATTTT

V: TRBV19
J: TRBJ1-2
size: -
D: -
CDR3: CASSPGTGYNYGYTF
DNA: TGTGCCAGTAGTCCAGGTACAGGGTATAACTATGGCTACACCTTC

V: TRBV5-5
J: TRBJ1-5
size: -
D: -
CDR3: CASSLGGNGPQHF
DNA: TGTGCCAGCAGCTTGGGGGGTAACGGGCCCCAGCATTTT

V: TRBV7-9
J: TRBJ2-7
size: -
D: -
CDR3: CASSSDQTYEQYF
DNA: TGTGCCAGCAGCAGTGACCAAACCTACGAGCAGTACTTC

V: TRBV4-1
J: TRBJ1-6
size: -
D: -
CDR3: CASSQEGRSYNSPLHF
DNA: TGCGCCAGCAGCCAAGAAGGACGATCCTATAATTCACCCCTCCACTTT

V: TRBV7-9
J: TRBJ2-2
size: -
D: TRBD2
CDR3: CASSLIAGGNTGELFF
DNA: TGTGCCAGCAGCTTAATAGCGGGAGGCAACACCGGGGAGCTGTTTTTT

V: TRBV9
J: TRBJ1-1
size: -
D: -
CDR3: CASSVGGAVGNTEAFF
DNA: TGTGCCAGCAGCGTAGGGGGAGCGGTGGGGAACACTGAAGCTTTCTTT

V: TRBV6-1
J: TRBJ1-2
size: few
D: -
CDR3: CASRLGSYGYTF
DNA: TGTGCCAGCAGGCTCGGAAGCTATGGCTACACCTTC

V: TRBV30
J: TRBJ1-6
size: -
D: -
CDR3: CAWSVSGAFRNSPLHF
DNA: TGTGCCTGGAGTGTTTCAGGGGCATTTCGGAATTCACCCCTCCACTTT

V: TRBV6-5
J: TRBJ2-7
size: -
D: TRBD2
CDR3: CASSEPSGSFYEQYF
DNA: TGTGCCAGCAGCGAACCTAGCGGGAGCTTTTACGAGCAGTACTTC

V: TRBV19
J: TRBJ1-1
size: -
D: -
CDR3: CASSIVFGHPVPAFF
DNA: TGTGCCAGTAGTATAGTTTTTGGACATCCAGTCCCAGCTTTCTTT

V: TRBV5-5
J: TRBJ2-1
size: -
D: TRBD2
CDR3: CASSALSGGAGEQFF
DNA: TGTGCCAGCAGCGCCTTAAGCGGGGGGGCAGGTGAGCAGTTCTTC

V: TRBV29-1
J: TRBJ2-6
size: once
D: -
CDR3: CSVGYSGANVLTF
DNA: TGCAGCGTTGGATACTCTGGGGCCAACGTCCTGACTTTC

V: TRBV28
J: TRBJ1-4
size: -
D: TRBD1
CDR3: CATMDGTVDEKLFF
DNA: TGTGCCACCATGGACGGGACAGTCGATGAAAAACTGTTTTTT

V: TRBV6-6
J: TRBJ1-6
size: -
D: -
CDR3: CASSYDSISYNSPLHF
DNA: TGTGCCAGCAGTTATGACTCCATCTCCTATAATTCACCCCTCCACTTT

V: TRBV9
J: TRBJ1-6
size: -
D: TRBD1
CDR3: CASSVVDRGLSPLHF
DNA: TGTGCCAGCAGCGTAGTCGACAGGGGGCTTTCACCCCTCCACTTT

V: TRBV18
J: TRBJ1-5
size: -
D: TRBD1
CDR3: CASSPLGQGGGQPQHF
DNA: TGTGCCAGCTCACCACTGGGACAGGGTGGGGGACAGCCCCAGCATTTT

V: TRBV15
J: TRBJ2-7
size: -
D: -
CDR3: CATSRDRYEQYF
DNA: TGTGCCACCAGCAGAGATAGGTACGAGCAGTACTTC

V: TRBV5-1
J: TRBJ2-5
size: once
D: TRBD1
CDR3: CASSPSQGQGMKTQYF
DNA: TGCGCCAGCAGCCCCTCACAGGGACAGGGAATGAAGACCCAGTACTTC

V: TRBV2
J: TRBJ2-1
size: -
D: TRBD1
CDR3: CASNQQGSGNEQFF
DNA: TGTGCCAGCAATCAACAGGGGTCGGGCAATGAGCAGTTCTTC

V: TRBV5-1
J: TRBJ1-1
size: -
D: -
CDR3: CASSTLRAPNTEAFF
DNA: TGCGCCAGCAGCACCCTCAGGGCACCGAACACTGAAGCTTTCTTT

V: TRBV19
J: TRBJ1-1
size: -
D: -
CDR3: CASRTGLGARTEAFF
DNA: TGTGCCAGTAGAACAGGACTGGGGGCGCGCACTGAAGCTTTCTTT

V: TRBV5-1
J: TRBJ2-7
size: -
D: TRBD2
CDR3: CASSLGPSGSSYEQYF
DNA: TGCGCCAGCAGCTTGGGGCCTAGCGGGAGTTCCTACGAGCAGTACTTC

V: TRBV4-1
J: TRBJ2-7
size: -
D: TRBD2
CDR3: CASSQVQGTSGVYEQYF
DNA: TGCGCCAGCAGCCAAGTTCAGGGCACTAGCGGGGTCTACGAGCAGTACTTC

V: TRBV1
J: TRBJ2-5
size: -
D: -
CDR3: CTSSQPPRDRGGTQYF
DNA: TGCACCAGCAGCCAGCCTCCACGGGACAGGGGGGGGACCCAGTACTTC

V: TRBV7-9
J: TRBJ2-1
size: -
D: -
CDR3: CASSLGGSGNFYNEQFF
DNA: TGTGCCAGCAGCTTAGGCGGTTCTGGTAACTTCTACAATGAGCAGTTCTTC

V: TRBV6-6
J: TRBJ2-1
size: -
D: TRBD2
CDR3: CASTLAGGSYNEQFF
DNA: TGTGCCAGCACCCTAGCGGGGGGGTCCTACAATGAGCAGTTCTTC

V: TRBV30
J: TRBJ2-1
size: -
D: -
CDR3: CAWAQRMNNEQFF
DNA: TGTGCCTGGGCCCAGCGGATGAACAATGAGCAGTTCTTC

V: TRBV4-1
J: TRBJ2-1
size: -
D: TRBD1
CDR3: CASSRGTGDEQFF
DNA: TGCGCCAGCAGCCGCGGGACAGGGGATGAGCAGTTCTTC